Described below is a single TCR beta chain sequence and its context. Measured with immunoSEQ multiplex PCR; TCRdb has only the in-frame clones, and not every one. The table includes tens of thousands of clones, approximately 90% detected once. The CDR3 runs to 14 residues. The V end lost 9 bases, the J end lost 2 bases, and 15 bases lay between the germline ends. Germline CDR1 is SNHLY and CDR2 is FYNNEI. The data were taken from a study of OX40 agonist ivuxolimab in advanced cancers. Turning to the study itself: Patients got intravenous ivuxolimab at 0.01 to 10 mg/kg every 2 weeks.

Source: CD4+ or CD8+ T cells sorted from blood, taken in a trial of the OX40 agonist ivuxolimab. The chain is built from TRBV2 and TRBJ2-3; weak D call: TRBD1 (7 bases). This receptor was obtained from an adult with an advanced solid tumor such as melanoma, head and neck, liver or kidney cancer. The CDR3 sequence is CASPGRGVTDTQYF. CDR3 nucleotide sequence: TGTGCCAGTCCCGGCAGGGGGGTCACAGATACGCAGTATTTT.